The clone carrying this TCR beta chain came up many times. Researchers amplified the TCR beta CDR3 regions from RNA transcripts. When the TCR CDR3 underwent first-round RT-PCR, the HTBI primer set was used. TCRdb called the multiplex PCR reads again in MiXCR, with one record for every CDR3 protein. Counted here are 450,000 to 700,000 distinct CDR3 sequences, just over 45% occurring once; the ten biggest clones make up 7.5% to 8.5%. The sample originates from a study of T cells in Graves' hyperthyroidism and ophthalmopathy. The CDR3 is 13 amino acids. Germline V gene lookup returns CDR1 SGHAT and CDR2 FQNNGV. J was trimmed by 4 bases and V by 5 bases; bases with no gene match: 5.

The source material was peripheral blood or thyroid tissue (not recorded which). The genes are TRBV11-2 and TRBJ2-7, with 7 bases identical to TRBD1. This clonotype originated in a young woman with Graves' hyperthyroidism. DNA of the CDR3: TGTGCCAGCAGCGTCACGACAGGGTACGAGCAGTACTTC. It specifies CASSVTTGYEQYF.